This passage covers 10 T cell receptor beta chains from one sample sequenced in a study of T cells after yellow fever vaccination. TCRdb called the 5' RACE reads again in MiXCR, with one record for every CDR3 protein. The sample includes a few hundred thousand distinct CDR3 sequences, about a sixth of them seen just once. The material sequenced was PBMCs, taken roughly 5 days after the first yellow fever vaccination. All receptors derive from a man between 18 and 35 years old who received the YFV17D yellow fever vaccine.

This clonotype was recorded many times. The rearrangement joins TRBV12-3 or TRBV12-4 to TRBJ2-7; D gene unclear. The CDR3 contains 13 residues. V was shortened by 3 bases and J by 4 bases, with 10 bases between the two germline ends. CDR3 DNA sequence: TGTGCCAGCAGTTTGGGCTCGGATTACGAGCAGTACTTC. It encodes CASSLGSDYEQYF.

This clonotype was detected only a few times. This chain uses TRBV7-9 with TRBJ2-3; 8 bases line up with TRBD2. This CDR3 is 16 amino acids long. Trimming removed 6 bases from V and 2 bases from J; junction bases left unmatched: 10. Germline V gene lookup returns CDR1 SEHNR and CDR2 FQNEAQ (reference sequence). The CDR3 DNA sequence: TGTGCCAGCAGGCCGGTGGTAGCGGGGAACACAGATACGCAGTATTTT. This codes for CASRPVVAGNTDTQYF.

This clonotype was counted between two and nine times. The CDR3 sequence is CASRGQEWSPLHF. In nucleotides, the CDR3 is TGTGCCAGCAGGGGACAGGAGTGGTCACCCCTCCACTTT. J is TRBJ1-6 and V is TRBV12-3 or TRBV12-4, with 8 nucleotides matching TRBD1. The CDR3 length is 13 residues. The junction had 5 bases not matched to a gene; V was cut back by 6 bases and J by 10 bases.

This clonotype was seen at least ten times. The chain uses TRBV20-1 and TRBJ1-2, with 8 bases aligning to TRBD1. V lost 5 bases to trimming and J lost 3 bases; unmatched junction nucleotides: 8. Germline V gives CDR1 DFQATT, CDR2 SNEGSKA (reference sequence). The CDR3 has 14 amino acids. In nucleotides, the CDR3 is TGCAGTGCTGCTCAGGGGGCGCGGGACTATGGCTACACCTTC. Protein sequence: CSAAQGARDYGYTF.

V is TRBV9 and J is TRBJ2-2, with 8 bases aligning to TRBD2. Germline V CDR1 and CDR2: SGDLS, YYNGEE. The CDR3 loop spans 18 amino acids. V was clipped by 3 bases and J by 1 base; unmatched bases: 11. CDR3 loop: CASSGVAGGLLNTGELFF. DNA for the CDR3: TGTGCCAGCAGCGGGGTTGCGGGGGGATTACTGAACACCGGGGAGCTGTTTTTT.

This clonotype was seen many times. This chain joins TRBV29-1 and TRBJ2-5; D possibly uses TRBD1 or TRBD2 (5 bases each). Germline V gene data show CDR1 as SQVTM and CDR2 as ANQGSEA. The CDR3 sequence is 11 residues long. V was trimmed by 8 bases and J by 5 bases, leaving 12 bases between them. CDR3 loop: CSFGTGETQYF. CDR3 in DNA: TGCAGCTTTGGGACCGGGGAGACCCAGTACTTC.

This clonotype was recorded a few times. J is TRBJ2-5 and V is TRBV7-2, with 7 nucleotides matching TRBD2. The CDR3 length is 14 residues. V shed 2 bases, J shed 3 bases, and the junction held 3 bases outside the gene matches. Germline assignment: CDR1 SGHTA and CDR2 FQGNSA. CDR3 nucleotides: TGTGCCAGCAGCTTAAACGGGGGGAAAGAGACCCAGTACTTC. Translation gives CASSLNGGKETQYF.

The rearrangement joins TRBV10-3 to TRBJ1-1, with D unresolved. V was clipped by 0 bases and J by 1 base, with 9 bases between them. The CDR3 has 15 amino acids. Germline CDR1 ENHRY, CDR2 SYGVKD. CDR3 residues: CAISESTWGNTEAFF. CDR3 sequence (DNA): TGTGCCATCAGTGAGTCCACGTGGGGGAACACTGAAGCTTTCTTT.

The rearrangement joins TRBV20-1 to TRBJ1-5; D is ambiguous. The CDR3 has 12 residues. V was trimmed by 3 bases and J by 3 bases, leaving 6 bases between them. CDR1 and CDR2 (germline): DFQATT, SNEGSKA (reference sequence). CDR3 sequence: CSARSFNQPQHF. CDR3 bases: TGCAGTGCTAGGAGTTTCAATCAGCCCCAGCATTTT.

This clonotype was seen a handful of times. This chain uses TRBV12-3 or TRBV12-4 with TRBJ1-3; 7 positions agree with TRBD1. V trimming: 7 bases; J trimming: 0 bases; junction bases outside the gene matches: 9. This CDR3 region has 16 residues. CDR3 DNA sequence: TGTGCCAGCACCTTCCCAGGGGGGAGCTCTGGAAACACCATATATTTT. It codes for CASTFPGGSSGNTIYF.